This note documents a single T cell receptor (beta chain) sequence. Splitting the CD4+ cells yielded a CD45RA+ naive subset and a CD45RA-negative memory subset. Trimming removed 2 bases at V and 3 bases at J, with 11 bases between. Per the germline V gene, CDR1 is MNHNS and CDR2 is SASEGT. This CDR3 has 15 amino acids. These data originate in a study of shared clonotypes between healthy human individuals. Here immunoSEQ multiplex PCR was the method, and the copy in TCRdb shows in-frame clones only, minus some. The table lists about a million clones, approximately 80% of them singletons. The sample comprised memory CD4+ T cells sorted from blood. Subset indicated: CD45RA-negative fraction. The chain combines TRBV6-1 with TRBJ1-5, with no clear D. The clonotype was recovered from a man aged 18 to 30 in good health. Written as DNA, the CDR3 is TGTGCCAGCAGTGAACATCCGGGCCCCAATCAGCCCCAGCATTTT. Residues: CASSEHPGPNQPQHF.